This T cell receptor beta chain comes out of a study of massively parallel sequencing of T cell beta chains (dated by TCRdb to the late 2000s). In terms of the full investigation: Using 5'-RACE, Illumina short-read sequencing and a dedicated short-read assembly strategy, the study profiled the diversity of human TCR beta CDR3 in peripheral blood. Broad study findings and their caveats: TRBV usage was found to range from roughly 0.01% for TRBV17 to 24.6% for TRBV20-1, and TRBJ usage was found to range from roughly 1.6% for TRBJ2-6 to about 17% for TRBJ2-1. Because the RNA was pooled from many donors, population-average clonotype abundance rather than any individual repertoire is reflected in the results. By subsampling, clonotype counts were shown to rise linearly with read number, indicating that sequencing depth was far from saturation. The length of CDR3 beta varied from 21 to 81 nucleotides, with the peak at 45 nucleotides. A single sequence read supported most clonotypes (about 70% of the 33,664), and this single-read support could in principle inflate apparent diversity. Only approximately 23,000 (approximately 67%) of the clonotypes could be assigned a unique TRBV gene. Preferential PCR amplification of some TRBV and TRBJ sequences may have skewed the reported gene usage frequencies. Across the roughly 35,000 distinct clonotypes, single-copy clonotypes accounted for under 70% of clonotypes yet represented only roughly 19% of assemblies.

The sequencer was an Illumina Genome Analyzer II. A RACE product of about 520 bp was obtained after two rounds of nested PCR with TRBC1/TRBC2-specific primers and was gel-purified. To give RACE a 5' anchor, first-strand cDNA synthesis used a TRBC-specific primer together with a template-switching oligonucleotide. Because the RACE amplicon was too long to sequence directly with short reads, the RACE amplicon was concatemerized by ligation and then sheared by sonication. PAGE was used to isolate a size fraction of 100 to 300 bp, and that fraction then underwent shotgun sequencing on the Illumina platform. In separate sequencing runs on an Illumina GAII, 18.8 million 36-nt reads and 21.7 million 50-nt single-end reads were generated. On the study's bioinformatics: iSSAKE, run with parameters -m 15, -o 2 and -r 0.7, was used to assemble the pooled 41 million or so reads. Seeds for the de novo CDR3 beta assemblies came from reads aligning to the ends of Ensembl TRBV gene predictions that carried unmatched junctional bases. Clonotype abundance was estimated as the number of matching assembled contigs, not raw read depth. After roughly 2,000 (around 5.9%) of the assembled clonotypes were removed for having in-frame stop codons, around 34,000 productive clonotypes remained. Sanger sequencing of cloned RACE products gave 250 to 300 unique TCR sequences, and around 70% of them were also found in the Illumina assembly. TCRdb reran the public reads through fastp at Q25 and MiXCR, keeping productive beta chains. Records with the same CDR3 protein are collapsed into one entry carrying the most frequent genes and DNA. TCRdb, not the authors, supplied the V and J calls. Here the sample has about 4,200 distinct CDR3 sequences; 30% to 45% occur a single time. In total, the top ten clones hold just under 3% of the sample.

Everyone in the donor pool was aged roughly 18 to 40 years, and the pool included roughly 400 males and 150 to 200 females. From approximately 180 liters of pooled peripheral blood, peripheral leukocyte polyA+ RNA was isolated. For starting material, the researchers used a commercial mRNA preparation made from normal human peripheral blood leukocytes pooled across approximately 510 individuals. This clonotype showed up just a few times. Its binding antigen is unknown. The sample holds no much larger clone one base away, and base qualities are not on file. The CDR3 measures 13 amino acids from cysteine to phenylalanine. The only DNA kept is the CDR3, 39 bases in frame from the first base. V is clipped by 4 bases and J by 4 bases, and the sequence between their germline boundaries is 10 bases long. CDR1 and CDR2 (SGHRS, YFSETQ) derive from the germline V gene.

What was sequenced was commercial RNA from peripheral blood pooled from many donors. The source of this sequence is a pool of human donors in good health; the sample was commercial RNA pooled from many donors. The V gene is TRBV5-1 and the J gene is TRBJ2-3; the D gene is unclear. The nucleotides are TGCGCCAGCAGCCCCACTAACGCAGATACGCAGTATTTT. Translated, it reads CASSPTNADTQYF.